These 18 T cell receptor beta chains came from one sample sequenced in a study of blood T cell repertoires in COVID-19. Data came from immunoSEQ multiplex PCR; TCRdb stores just in-frame clones and leaves some out. The sample contains around 77,000 clones, over 75% of which appear only once. The material sequenced was peripheral blood. The receptors shown here come from a man between 65 and 85 years old with active or convalescent COVID-19.

CDR3 DNA: TGTGCCAGCAGCCAAGCGCGGGACAGGGGGCTTTCACCCCTCCACTTT. It codes for CASSQARDRGLSPLHF. V and J are TRBV4-2 and TRBJ1-6; 12 bases are a match to TRBD1. CDR1 and CDR2 (germline): LGHNA, YNFKEQ. V trimming: 1 base; J trimming: 9 bases; junction bases outside the gene matches: 4. The CDR3 totals 16 residues.

The J gene is TRBJ2-3, the V gene TRBV25-1; possible D gene TRBD2, 5 bases. Germline assignment: CDR1 MGHDK and CDR2 SYGVNS. The germline V and J ends were trimmed by 8 bases and 2 bases, with 8 bases remaining between them. This CDR3 is 12 amino acids long. For the CDR3, the DNA is TGTGCCAGCCGCGGGCCCACAGATACGCAGTATTTT. It encodes CASRGPTDTQYF.

A few counts support this clone. This chain uses TRBV6-5 with TRBJ1-1; TRBD1 matches at 10 bases. The CDR3 covers 14 residues. V lost 5 bases and J lost 6; bases outside the gene matches: 6. CDR1 and CDR2 (germline): MNHEY, SVGAGI. The CDR3 sequence is CASSRTGGIAEAFF. CDR3 bases: TGTGCCAGCAGTCGGACAGGGGGAATTGCTGAAGCTTTCTTT.

The gene calls are TRBV24-1 and TRBJ2-7; TRBD2 is a possible D gene (6 bases). CDR3 length: 12 residues. Between the trimmed V and J ends, which lost 3 bases and 9 bases, there was a span of 11 bases. Germline V gene lookup returns CDR1 KGHDR and CDR2 SFDVKD. As DNA, the CDR3 is TGTGCCACCAGTGATCCTGGAGGGTCGCAGTACTTC. It encodes CATSDPGGSQYF.

The genes are TRBV5-1 and TRBJ1-3; unclear D gene. The CDR3 covers 16 residues. V was cut by 1 base and J by 0 bases, with 11 bases left in between. CDR1 and CDR2 (germline): SGHRS, YFSETQ. CDR3: CASSLWQTSSGNTIYF. The CDR3 region has the DNA TGCGCCAGCAGCTTGTGGCAGACTAGCTCTGGAAACACCATATATTTT.

The chain uses TRBV7-8 and TRBJ1-2, with TRBD1 matching 9 bases. The CDR3 is 16 residues long. The germline gives CDR1 SGHVS, CDR2 FQNEAQ. V lost 1 base and J lost 3; bases outside the gene matches: 6. The CDR3 spells CASSLVRTGEDYGYTF. The DNA of the CDR3 is TGTGCCAGCAGCTTAGTAAGGACAGGGGAGGACTATGGCTACACCTTC.

The chain joins TRBV27 to TRBJ2-7; D is perhaps TRBD2 (6 bases). Trimming took off 5 bases at V and 1 base at J, with 21 bases between the two ends. The germline V gene encodes CDR1 MNHEY and CDR2 SMNVEV (reference sequence). The CDR3 is 17 amino acids. Here the CDR3 reads CASSPPRGRRTSYEQYF. CDR3 DNA: TGTGCCAGCAGTCCACCTCGGGGGAGGCGCACTTCCTACGAGCAGTACTTC.

The chain carries TRBV24-1 and TRBJ2-7; a weak D match, TRBD2 (6 bases). The V end was cut by 4 bases, the J end by 3 bases, with 12 bases between. This CDR3 spans 14 amino acids. Germline loops: CDR1 KGHDR, CDR2 SFDVKD. This CDR3 is CATSDPVGGYEQYF. The CDR3 DNA is TGTGCCACCAGTGACCCCGTGGGAGGCTACGAGCAGTACTTC.

The chain has TRBV21-1 and TRBJ2-7; the table calls TRBD2, which could not be checked here. TRBV21-1 is reported as a pseudogene. This CDR3 contains 17 residues. The CDR3, as DNA: TGTGCCAGCCCCGGGCCCCGTCGGCGGACTTCCACCTACGAGCAGTACTTC. Protein product: CASPGPRRRTSTYEQYF.

This clone turned up a few times. The gene calls are TRBV7-2 and TRBJ1-1; 7 bases are a match to TRBD1. In germline, CDR1 is SGHTA, CDR2 FQGNSA. The CDR3 sequence is 14 residues long. Germline trimming cut 4 bases from V and 11 bases from J; bases unmatched to any gene: 13. CDR3 DNA sequence: TGTGCCAGCAGCTCACAACAGGGGCCCTCTCAGGCTTTCTTT. This sequence encodes CASSSQQGPSQAFF.

The chain is built from TRBV28 and TRBJ2-1; TRBD2 might be the D (6 bases). CDR3 length: 15 residues. V lost 2 bases and J 3 bases, leaving 11 bases between the germline ends. Germline CDR1 is MDHEN and CDR2 is SYDVKM. The CDR3 protein is CASSLPLGGYNEQFF. DNA for the CDR3: TGTGCCAGCAGTTTACCGCTCGGGGGCTACAATGAGCAGTTCTTC. The full variable domain, in which reference TRBV28 and TRBJ2-1 provide the parts outside the CDR3, is DVKVTQSSRYLVKRTGEKVFLECVQDMDHENMFWYRQDPGLGLRLIYFSYDVKMKEKGDIPEGYSVSREKKERFSLILESASTNQTSMYLCASSLPLGGYNEQFFGPGTRLTVL.

This clone is a singleton in its sample. The J gene is TRBJ1-1, the V gene TRBV9, with TRBD1 as a possible D gene (6 bases). CDR1 and CDR2 from the germline V gene are SGDLS and YYNGEE. The CDR3 consists of 14 residues. The germline V and J ends were trimmed by 5 bases and 0 bases, with 11 bases remaining between them. CDR3 in amino acids: CASSRQVMNTEAFF. CDR3 DNA: TGTGCCAGCAGTAGACAGGTGATGAACACTGAAGCTTTCTTT.

This chain links TRBV5-1 with TRBJ1-2, with D unresolved. Germline CDR1 reads SGHRS; CDR2 reads YFSETQ. Trimming cost V 4 bases and J 2 bases, with 12 bases left between them. The CDR3 length is 14 residues. The CDR3 nucleotides are TGCGCCAGCAGCCTGGCGCGCGGGAACTATGGCTACACCTTC. Translation: CASSLARGNYGYTF.

In DNA, the CDR3 is TGTGCCAGCAGCCTACGACAGGGCGTTAACGGGGAGCTGTTTTTT. Amino acid sequence: CASSLRQGVNGELFF. The chain combines TRBV7-2 with TRBJ2-2; 7 bases agree with TRBD1. This CDR3 contains 15 residues. The V segment lost 5 bases and the J segment 7 bases; nucleotides outside the gene matches: 10. Looked up from germline, CDR1 is SGHTA and CDR2 is FQGNSA.

The chain carries TRBV7-9 and TRBJ2-7; no clear D. V lost 4 bases and J 2 bases, leaving 12 bases between the germline ends. Looked up from germline, CDR1 is SEHNR and CDR2 is FQNEAQ (reference sequence). This CDR3 has 14 amino acids. CDR3 sequence (DNA): TGTGCCAGCAGCTCGGGTCCGAGGCCCTACGAGCAGTACTTC. Translated: CASSSGPRPYEQYF.

V and J are TRBV28 and TRBJ2-7, with D possibly matching TRBD1 (6 bases). Germline CDR1 and CDR2: MDHEN and SYDVKM. Trimming pared 6 bases from V and 2 bases from J, leaving 11 bases between. The CDR3 covers 13 residues. DNA for the CDR3: TGTGCCAGCAGGAGGGACACTACCTACGAGCAGTACTTC. Translating gives CASRRDTTYEQYF.

J is TRBJ2-3 and V is TRBV18, with a weak D call TRBD2 (6 bases). Trimming removed 0 bases from V and 0 bases from J, with 7 bases in between. The CDR3 is made up of 15 amino acids. CDR1 is KGHSH and CDR2 is LQKENI in the germline V gene. CDR3 bases: TGTGCCAGCTCACCACCGAGCGGGAGCACAGATACGCAGTATTTT. The encoded protein is CASSPPSGSTDTQYF.

The chain has TRBV30 and TRBJ1-6; D call uncertain. Trimming left V 2 bases short and J 10 bases short, with 12 bases between. There are 13 residues in the CDR3. CDR1 is GTSNPN, CDR2 SVGIG, per germline (reference sequence). CDR3 loop: CAWSQVDRSPLHF. CDR3 nucleotides: TGTGCCTGGAGTCAGGTGGATCGGTCACCCCTCCACTTT.